This T cell receptor (beta chain) was sequenced during a study of Tregs in tolerant kidney transplant recipients. Concerning this clone: Its target is unknown.

CDR1 PRHDT and CDR2 FYEKMQ come from the germline V gene (reference sequence). V trimming: 5 bases; J trimming: 4 bases; junction bases outside the gene matches: 4. This CDR3 region has 16 residues. Study-wide results and limits: Tolerant patients' donor-specific Tregs expanded beyond overall Tregs, suggesting antigen-driven growth. Tregs expanded with activated donor B cells seemed most donor-specific. Findings come from small patient numbers and require larger validation.

Sequencing was performed with immunoSEQ multiplex PCR; in TCRdb, only in-frame clones are kept and a portion is missing. The sample includes about 52,000 clones, 91% of them seen just once. Recipients received nonmyeloablative bone marrow transplants from related graft donors, with transient mixed chimerism. Thawed PBMCs were FACS-sorted into unstimulated CD4+CD25+CD127- regulatory T cells, CD4+CD25- non-regulatory cells, CD4 and CD8 cells. Sequencing was performed on CD8+ T cells from blood (PBMCs), taken 24 months after the transplant. This TCR was recovered from a human patient who received a combined kidney and bone marrow transplant. Some of the T cells might come from the graft donor. The chain employs TRBV13 and TRBJ2-3, with TRBD2 matching 15 bases. The CDR3 here is CASSGRTSGRADTQYF. The CDR3 nucleotides read TGTGCCAGCAGCGGACGGACTAGCGGGAGGGCAGATACGCAGTATTTT.